This passage covers 2 T cell receptor beta chains from one sample sequenced in a study of somatic mutations in cytotoxic T cells in rheumatoid arthritis. Using immunoSEQ multiplex PCR, the repertoire was profiled, and TCRdb retains in-frame clones only, with some absent. This sample yields some 25,000 clones, of which 82% are seen a single time; more than 4.5% belongs to the top ten. Sequencing was done on a sample of CD8+ T cells sorted from blood. The receptor set was obtained from a middle-aged man in good health.

The CDR3 is CASRNTRGELFF. Here the CDR3 DNA reads TGTGCCAGCAGAAACACTAGGGGGGAGCTGTTTTTT. The rearrangement uses TRBV27 and TRBJ2-2; perhaps TRBD2 as D (5 bases). This CDR3 has 12 amino acids. The V and J ends lost 6 bases and 8 bases respectively, with 10 bases between them. Germline assignment: CDR1 MNHEY and CDR2 SMNVEV (reference sequence).

This clone was counted once. This chain joins TRBV13 and TRBJ1-1; perhaps TRBD1 as D (5 bases). The germline CDR1 and CDR2 sequences are PRHDT and FYEKMQ (reference sequence). Trimming took off 3 bases at V and 7 bases at J, with 12 bases between the two ends. The CDR3 is 13 residues long. The CDR3 sequence: CASSLGPINEAFF. The CDR3, as DNA: TGTGCCAGCAGCTTGGGGCCGATTAATGAAGCTTTCTTT.